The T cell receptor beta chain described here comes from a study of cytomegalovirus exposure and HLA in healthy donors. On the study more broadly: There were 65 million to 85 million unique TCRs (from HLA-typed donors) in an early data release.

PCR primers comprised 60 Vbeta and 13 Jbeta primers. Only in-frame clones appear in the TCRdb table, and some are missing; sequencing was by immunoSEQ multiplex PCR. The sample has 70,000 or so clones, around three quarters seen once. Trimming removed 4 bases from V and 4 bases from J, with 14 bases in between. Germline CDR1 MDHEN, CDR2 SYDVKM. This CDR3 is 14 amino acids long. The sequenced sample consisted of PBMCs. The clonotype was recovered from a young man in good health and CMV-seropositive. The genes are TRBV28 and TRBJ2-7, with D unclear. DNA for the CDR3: TGTGCCAGCAGTTCCCCAGGCCTCGGATACGAGCAGTACTTC. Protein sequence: CASSSPGLGYEQYF.